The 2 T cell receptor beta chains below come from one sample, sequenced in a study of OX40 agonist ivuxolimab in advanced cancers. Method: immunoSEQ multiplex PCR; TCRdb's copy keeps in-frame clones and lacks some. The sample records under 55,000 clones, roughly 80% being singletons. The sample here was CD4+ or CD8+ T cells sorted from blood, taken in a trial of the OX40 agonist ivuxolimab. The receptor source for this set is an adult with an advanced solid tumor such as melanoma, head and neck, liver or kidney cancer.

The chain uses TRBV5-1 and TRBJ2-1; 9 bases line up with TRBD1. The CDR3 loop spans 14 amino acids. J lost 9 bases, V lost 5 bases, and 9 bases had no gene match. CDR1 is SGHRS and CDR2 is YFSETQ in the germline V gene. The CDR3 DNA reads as TGCGCCAGCAGGGGACAGGGTAATTTAGGTGAGCAGTTCTTC. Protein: CASRGQGNLGEQFF.

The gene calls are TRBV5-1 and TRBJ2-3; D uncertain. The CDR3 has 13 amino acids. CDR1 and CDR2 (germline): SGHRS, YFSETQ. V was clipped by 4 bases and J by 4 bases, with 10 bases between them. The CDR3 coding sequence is TGCGCCAGCAGCCCCCAGGTTTCAGATACGCAGTATTTT. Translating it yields CASSPQVSDTQYF.